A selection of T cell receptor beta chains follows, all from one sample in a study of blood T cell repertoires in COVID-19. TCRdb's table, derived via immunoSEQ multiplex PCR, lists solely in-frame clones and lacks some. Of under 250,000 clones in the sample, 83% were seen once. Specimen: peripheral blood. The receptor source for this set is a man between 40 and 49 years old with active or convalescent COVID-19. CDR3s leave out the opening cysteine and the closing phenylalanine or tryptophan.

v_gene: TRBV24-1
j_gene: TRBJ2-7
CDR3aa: ATSSFSPFQYEQY

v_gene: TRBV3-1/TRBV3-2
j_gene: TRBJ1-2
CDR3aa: ASSHGGQAYGYT

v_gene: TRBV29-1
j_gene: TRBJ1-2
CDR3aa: SVGKDRGTHGYT

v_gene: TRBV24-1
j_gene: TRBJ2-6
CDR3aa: ATSDADSSGANVLT

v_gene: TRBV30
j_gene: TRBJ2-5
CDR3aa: AWSVSGPGY

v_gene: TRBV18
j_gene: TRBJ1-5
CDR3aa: ASSPNRNQPQH

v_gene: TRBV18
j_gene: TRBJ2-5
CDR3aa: ASSPPGNQETQY

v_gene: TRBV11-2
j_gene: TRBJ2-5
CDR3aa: ASSAAPREETQY

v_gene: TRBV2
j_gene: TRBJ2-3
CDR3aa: ASSKTGQGRTDTQY

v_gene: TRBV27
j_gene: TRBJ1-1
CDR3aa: ASSLNTGRVNTEAF

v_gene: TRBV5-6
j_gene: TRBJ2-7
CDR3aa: ASSLRGSYEQY

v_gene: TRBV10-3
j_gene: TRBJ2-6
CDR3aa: AISESYGRAESGANVLT

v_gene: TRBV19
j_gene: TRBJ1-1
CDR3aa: ASKQGSYTEAF

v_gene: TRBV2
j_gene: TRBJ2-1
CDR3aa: ASRPRTSVYNEQF

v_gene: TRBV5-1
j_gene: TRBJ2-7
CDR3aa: ASSSAGGGSFYEQY

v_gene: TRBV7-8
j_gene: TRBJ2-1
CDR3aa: ASSLPGGDYNEQF

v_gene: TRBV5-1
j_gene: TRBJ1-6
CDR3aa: ASSLGPGDRSSYNSPLH

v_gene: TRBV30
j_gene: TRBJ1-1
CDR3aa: AWSVARVGEAF

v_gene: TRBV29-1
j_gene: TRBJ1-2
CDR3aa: SAYSTGASNYGYT

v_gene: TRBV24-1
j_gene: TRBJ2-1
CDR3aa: ATSDNRLAHNEQF

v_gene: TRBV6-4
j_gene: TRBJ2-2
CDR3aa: ASFRRGSNTGELF

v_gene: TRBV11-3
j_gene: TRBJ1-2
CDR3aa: ASTPGLYGYT

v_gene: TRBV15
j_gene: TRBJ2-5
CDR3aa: ATSTYQETQY

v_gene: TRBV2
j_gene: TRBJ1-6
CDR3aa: ASSEQGGYSPLH